This T cell receptor (beta chain) was captured by sequencing in a study of response to subunit inactivated influenza vaccine. The table lists this clonotype with a few counts. Its antigen is not identified. Study-wide results and limits: Authors suggested few new T cells are recruited by each seasonal influenza vaccination.

CDR3 length equals 15 residues. V trimming: 1 base; J trimming: 12 bases; junction bases outside the gene matches: 10. Germline CDR1 and CDR2: SGHTA and FQGNSA. TCRdb re-derived calls from the RT-PCR reads in MiXCR, one entry per CDR3 protein. The sample carries hundreds of thousands of distinct CDR3 sequences, 12% recorded once. The material sequenced was PBMCs from blood, taken on the day of vaccination. The clonotype comes from a man aged 45-65 years who received an inactivated influenza vaccine. The chain is built from TRBV7-2 and TRBJ2-1; TRBD2 agrees at 9 bases. The CDR3 region is CASSLELAGSRGQFF. CDR3 DNA sequence: TGTGCCAGCAGCTTAGAACTAGCGGGTTCCCGTGGGCAGTTCTTC.